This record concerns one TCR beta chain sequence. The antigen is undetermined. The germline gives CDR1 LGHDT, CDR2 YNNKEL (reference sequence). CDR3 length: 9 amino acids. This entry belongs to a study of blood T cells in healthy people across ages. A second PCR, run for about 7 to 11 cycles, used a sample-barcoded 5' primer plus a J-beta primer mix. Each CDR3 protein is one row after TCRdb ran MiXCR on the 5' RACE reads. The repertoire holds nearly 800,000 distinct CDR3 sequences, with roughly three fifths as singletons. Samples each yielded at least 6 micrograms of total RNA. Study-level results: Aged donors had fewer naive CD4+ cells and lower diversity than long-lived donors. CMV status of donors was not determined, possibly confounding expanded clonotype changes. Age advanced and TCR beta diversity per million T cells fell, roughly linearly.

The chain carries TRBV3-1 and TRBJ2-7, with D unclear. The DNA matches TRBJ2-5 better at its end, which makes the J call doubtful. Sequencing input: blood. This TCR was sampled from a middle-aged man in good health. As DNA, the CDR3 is TGTGCCACCGGAGAGACCCAGTACTTC. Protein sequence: CATGETQYF.